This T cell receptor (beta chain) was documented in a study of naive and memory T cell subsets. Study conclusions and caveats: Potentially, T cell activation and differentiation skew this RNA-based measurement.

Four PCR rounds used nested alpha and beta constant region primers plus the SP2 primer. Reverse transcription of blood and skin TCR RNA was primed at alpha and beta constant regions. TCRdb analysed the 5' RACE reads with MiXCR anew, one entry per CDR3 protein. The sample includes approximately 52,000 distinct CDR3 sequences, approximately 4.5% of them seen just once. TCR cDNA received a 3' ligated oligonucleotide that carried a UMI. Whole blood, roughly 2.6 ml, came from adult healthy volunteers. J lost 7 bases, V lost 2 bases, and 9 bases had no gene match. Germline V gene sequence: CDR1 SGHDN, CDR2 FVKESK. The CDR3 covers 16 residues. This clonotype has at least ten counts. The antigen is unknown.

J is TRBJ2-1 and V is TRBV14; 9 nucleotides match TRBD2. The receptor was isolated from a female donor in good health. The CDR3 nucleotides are TGTGCCAGCAGCCAACGGCTAGCGGGACCCTCGAATGAGCAGTTCTTC. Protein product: CASSQRLAGPSNEQFF.